Each of the 16 T cell receptor beta chains below was sequenced from the same sample in a study of T cells in Graves' hyperthyroidism and ophthalmopathy. RNA transcripts gave rise to amplified TCR beta CDR3 regions. A first-round RT-PCR of the TCR CDR3 used the HTBI primer set. TCRdb re-derived calls from the multiplex PCR reads in MiXCR, one entry per CDR3 protein. The sample yields hundreds of thousands of distinct CDR3 sequences, 14% seen once. Sequencing used blood. The receptor source for this set is a woman in her 40s with Graves' hyperthyroidism.

This clonotype occurred many times. The chain uses TRBV28 and TRBJ1-1; D perhaps matches TRBD1 (6 bases). Looked up from germline, CDR1 is MDHEN and CDR2 is SYDVKM. The length of the CDR3 is 14 residues. The ends were cut back, 2 bases at V and 6 bases at J, with 13 bases in the middle. CDR3 protein: CASSLEQGASEAFF. The CDR3 region has the DNA TGTGCCAGCAGTTTAGAACAGGGAGCCTCTGAAGCTTTCTTT.

This clonotype was seen ten or more times. The V and J genes are TRBV12-3 or TRBV12-4 and TRBJ1-1; TRBD1 is a possible D gene (5 bases). V was clipped by 0 bases and J by 5 bases, with 10 bases between them. The CDR3 runs to 14 residues. In nucleotides, the CDR3 is TGTGCCAGCAGTTTAGCGCAGGGAGGGACTGAAGCTTTCTTT. This codes for CASSLAQGGTEAFF.

This clonotype was detected only a few times. V gene TRBV19 combines with J gene TRBJ1-1, with D possibly being TRBD1 (6 bases). The V end lost 7 bases, the J end lost 9 bases, and 12 bases lay between the germline ends. Germline CDR1 is LNHDA and CDR2 is SQIVND (reference sequence). The CDR3 sequence is 11 residues long. CDR3 sequence: CASNPGQQAFF. DNA of the CDR3: TGTGCCAGTAATCCGGGACAACAAGCTTTCTTT.

V and J are TRBV2 and TRBJ1-1, with D unresolved. Per the germline V gene, CDR1 is SNHLY and CDR2 is FYNNEI. CDR3 length: 15 residues. Trimming removed 4 bases at V and 1 base at J, with 13 bases between. The CDR3 sequence: CASSGEGSWNTEAFF. The CDR3 region has the DNA TGTGCCAGCAGTGGGGAGGGAAGTTGGAACACTGAAGCTTTCTTT.

The chain has TRBV19 and TRBJ1-3, with TRBD1 matching over 7 bases. The length of the CDR3 is 15 residues. V shed 5 bases and J 0 bases; nucleotides not matched to a gene: 4. The V gene's germline CDR1 is LNHDA and CDR2 SQIVND (reference sequence). CDR3 sequence (DNA): TGTGCCAGTAGTGTCTGGGACAGCTCTGGAAACACCATATATTTT. Translating gives CASSVWDSSGNTIYF.

The rearrangement uses TRBV20-1 and TRBJ2-7; maybe TRBD2 (7 bases). CDR1 and CDR2 (germline): DFQATT, SNEGSKA (reference sequence). Between the trimmed V and J ends, which lost 6 bases and 2 bases, there was a span of 14 bases. The CDR3 covers 13 residues. The CDR3 region has the DNA TGCAGTGCAAAGGCGCGGGGGCCCTACGAGCAGTACTTC. Its translation is CSAKARGPYEQYF.

This clonotype was observed many times. The rearrangement uses TRBV6-1 and TRBJ2-7, with TRBD2 matching over 8 bases. This CDR3 has 14 amino acids. Germline CDR1 reads MNHNS; CDR2 reads SASEGT. With V trimmed by 7 bases and J by 6 bases, 11 bases remained unmatched. The CDR3 is CASNNPGLVGEQYF. The CDR3 DNA reads TGTGCCAGCAATAATCCGGGACTAGTCGGCGAGCAGTACTTC.

This clonotype was observed a few times. The V gene is TRBV7-3, the J gene TRBJ2-2; D unresolved. This CDR3 spans 14 amino acids. Trimming stripped 2 bases from V and 0 bases from J, with 4 bases between. Looked up from germline, CDR1 is SGHTA and CDR2 is FQGTGA. The CDR3 region is CASSLFPNTGELFF. CDR3 bases: TGTGCCAGCAGCTTATTCCCGAACACCGGGGAGCTGTTTTTT.

The V and J genes are TRBV7-3 and TRBJ2-5; D remains ambiguous. V lost 5 bases and J 4 bases, leaving 8 bases between the germline ends. The CDR3 extends over 12 amino acids. The germline gives CDR1 SGHTA, CDR2 FQGTGA. CDR3 coding DNA: TGTGCCAGCAGCGACAACGCAGAGACCCAGTACTTC. Translating gives CASSDNAETQYF.

This clonotype showed up many times. The chain carries TRBV28 and TRBJ1-5; D perhaps matches TRBD1 (5 bases). The CDR3 runs to 12 residues. CDR1 is MDHEN, CDR2 SYDVKM, per germline. V was clipped by 11 bases and J by 3 bases, with 11 bases between them. Here the CDR3 reads CAVAGVNQPQHF. The CDR3 bases are TGTGCCGTCGCGGGGGTCAATCAGCCCCAGCATTTT.

This clonotype was counted many times. J is TRBJ1-6 and V is TRBV12-3 or TRBV12-4; 9 nucleotides align to TRBD1. The CDR3 has 15 amino acids. Losses at the gene ends were 5 bases for V and 5 bases for J; bases not matched to a gene: 4. The CDR3 DNA is TGTGCCAGCAGTCTAGACAGGGGGAATAATTCACCCCTCCACTTT. Amino acids: CASSLDRGNNSPLHF.

The chain has TRBV19 and TRBJ1-5; tentatively, D is TRBD1 (5 bases). V lost 7 bases, J lost 2 bases, and 6 bases lay in between. This CDR3 region has 12 residues. The germline gives CDR1 LNHDA, CDR2 SQIVND (reference sequence). The CDR3 region has the DNA TGTGCCAGTACGGGGGGCAATCAGCCCCAGCATTTT. Protein product: CASTGGNQPQHF.

This clonotype has at least ten counts. The V call is TRBV11-1, the J call TRBJ2-1; unclear D gene. Trimming removed 8 bases at V and 0 bases at J, with 14 bases between. The CDR3 is 15 amino acids. CDR1 and CDR2 from the germline V gene are SGHAT and FQDESV (reference sequence). CDR3 in DNA: TGTGCCAGCGGTAGTTCTCGCAGCTCCTACAATGAGCAGTTCTTC. Translation: CASGSSRSSYNEQFF.

This clonotype was counted many times. The chain has TRBV28 and TRBJ2-7; 9 nucleotides agree with TRBD1. Germline CDR1 and CDR2: MDHEN and SYDVKM. The CDR3 has 17 amino acids. V was pared by 2 bases and J by 4 bases, with 12 bases of the junction left unmatched. The CDR3 region is CASSLLYRRTGAYEQYF. Written as DNA, the CDR3 is TGTGCCAGCAGTTTACTCTATCGGAGGACAGGGGCTTACGAGCAGTACTTC.

This clonotype was detected ten times or more. An end of the junction does not agree with germline; a read error may underlie this. The chain combines TRBV6-1 with TRBJ2-7; D perhaps matches TRBD2 (5 bases). CDR3 length: 14 residues. Germline CDR1 and CDR2: MNHNS and SASEGT. This CDR3 is CASRPGPKDYEQCF. The DNA of the CDR3 is TGTGCCAGCAGACCGGGCCCCAAAGACTACGAGCAGTGCTTC.

This clonotype was picked up many times. This sequence joins TRBV2 and TRBJ1-1; possibly TRBD1 for D (6 bases). Germline CDR1 is SNHLY and CDR2 is FYNNEI. V gave up 7 bases and J gave up 3 bases, with 18 bases separating them. This CDR3 region has 15 residues. DNA for the CDR3: TGTGCCAGCATTCCAGCGGGGGCGATGGACACTGAAGCTTTCTTT. This gives the protein CASIPAGAMDTEAFF.